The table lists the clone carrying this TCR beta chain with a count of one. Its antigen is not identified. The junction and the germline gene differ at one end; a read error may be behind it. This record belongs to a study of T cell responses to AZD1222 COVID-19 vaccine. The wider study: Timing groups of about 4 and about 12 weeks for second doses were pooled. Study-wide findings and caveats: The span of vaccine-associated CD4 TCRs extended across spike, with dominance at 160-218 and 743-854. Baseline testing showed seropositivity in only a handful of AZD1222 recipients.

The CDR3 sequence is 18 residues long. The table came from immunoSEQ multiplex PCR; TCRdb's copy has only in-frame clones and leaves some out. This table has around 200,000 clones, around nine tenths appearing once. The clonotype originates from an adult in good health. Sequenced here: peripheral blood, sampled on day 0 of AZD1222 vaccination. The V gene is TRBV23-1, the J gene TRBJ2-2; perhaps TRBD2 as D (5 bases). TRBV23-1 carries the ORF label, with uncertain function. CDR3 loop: CASSHPTDSLRKHRGAVF. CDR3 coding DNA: TGCGCCAGCAGTCATCCCACAGATTCCCTCAGAAAACACCGGGGAGCTGTTTTT.